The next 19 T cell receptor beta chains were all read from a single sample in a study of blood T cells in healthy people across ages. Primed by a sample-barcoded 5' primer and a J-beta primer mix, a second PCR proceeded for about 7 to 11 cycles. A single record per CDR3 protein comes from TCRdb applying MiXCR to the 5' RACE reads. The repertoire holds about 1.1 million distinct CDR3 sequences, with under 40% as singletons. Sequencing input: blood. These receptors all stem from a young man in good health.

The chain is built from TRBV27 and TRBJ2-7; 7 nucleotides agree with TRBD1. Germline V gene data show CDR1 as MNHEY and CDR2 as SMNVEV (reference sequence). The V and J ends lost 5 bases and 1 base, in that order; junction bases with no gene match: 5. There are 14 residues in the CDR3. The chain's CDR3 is CASSAQQGSYEQYF. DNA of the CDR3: TGTGCCAGCAGTGCTCAACAGGGGTCCTACGAGCAGTACTTC.

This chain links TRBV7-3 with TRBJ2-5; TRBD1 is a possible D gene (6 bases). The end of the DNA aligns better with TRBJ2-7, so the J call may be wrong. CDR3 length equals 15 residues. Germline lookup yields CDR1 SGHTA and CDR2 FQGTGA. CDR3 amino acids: CASRTRQAGIHEQYF. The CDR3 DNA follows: TGTGCCAGCAGGACACGACAGGCTGGGATCCACGAGCAGTACTTC.

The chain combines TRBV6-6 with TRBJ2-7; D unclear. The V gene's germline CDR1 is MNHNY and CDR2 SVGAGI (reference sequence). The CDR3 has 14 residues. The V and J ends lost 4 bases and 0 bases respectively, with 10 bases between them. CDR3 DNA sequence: TGTGCCAGCAGTTTCTCAGGAGACTCCTACGAGCAGTACTTC. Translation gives CASSFSGDSYEQYF.

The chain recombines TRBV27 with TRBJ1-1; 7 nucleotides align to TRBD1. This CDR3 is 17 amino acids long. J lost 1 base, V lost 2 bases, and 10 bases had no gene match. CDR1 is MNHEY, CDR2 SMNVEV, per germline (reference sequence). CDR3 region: CASSLRAGAGGNTEAFF. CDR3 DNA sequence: TGTGCCAGCAGTTTAAGGGCAGGGGCAGGGGGGAACACTGAAGCTTTCTTT.

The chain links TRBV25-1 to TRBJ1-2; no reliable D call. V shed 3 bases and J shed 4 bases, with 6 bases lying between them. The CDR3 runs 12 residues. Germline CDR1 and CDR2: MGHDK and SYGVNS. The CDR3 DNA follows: TGTGCCAGCAGTGAGTCTTTCTATGGCTACACCTTC. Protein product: CASSESFYGYTF.

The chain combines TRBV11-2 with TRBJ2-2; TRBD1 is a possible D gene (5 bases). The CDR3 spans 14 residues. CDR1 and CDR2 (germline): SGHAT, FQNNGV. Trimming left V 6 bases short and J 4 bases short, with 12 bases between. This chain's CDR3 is CASSSGILTGELFF. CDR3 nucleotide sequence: TGTGCCAGCAGTTCAGGGATCCTCACCGGGGAGCTGTTTTTT.

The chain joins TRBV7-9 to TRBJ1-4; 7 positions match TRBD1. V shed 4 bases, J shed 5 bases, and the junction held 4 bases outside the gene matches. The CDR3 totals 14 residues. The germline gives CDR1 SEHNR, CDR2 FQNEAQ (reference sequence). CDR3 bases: TGTGCCAGCAGCTCGGGACAGCTAAATGAAAAACTGTTTTTT. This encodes CASSSGQLNEKLFF. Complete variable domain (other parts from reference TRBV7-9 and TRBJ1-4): DTGVSQNPRHKITKRGQNVTFRCDPISEHNRLYWYRQTLGQGPEFLTYFQNEAQLEKSRLLSDRFSAERPKGSFSTLEIQRTEQGDSAMYLCASSSGQLNEKLFFGSGTQLSVL.

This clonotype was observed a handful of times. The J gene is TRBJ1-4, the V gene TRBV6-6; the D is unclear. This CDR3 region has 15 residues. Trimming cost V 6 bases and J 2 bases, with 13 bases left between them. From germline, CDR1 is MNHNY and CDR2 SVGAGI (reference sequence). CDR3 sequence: CASRRTVSTNEKLFF. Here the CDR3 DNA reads TGTGCCAGCAGACGCACAGTCTCGACTAATGAAAAACTGTTTTTT.

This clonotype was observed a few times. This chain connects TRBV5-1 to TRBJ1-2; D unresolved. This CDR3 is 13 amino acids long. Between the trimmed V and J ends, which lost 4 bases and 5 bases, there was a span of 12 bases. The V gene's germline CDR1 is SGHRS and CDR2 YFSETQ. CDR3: CASSPNPLYGYTF. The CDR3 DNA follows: TGCGCCAGCAGCCCGAACCCCCTTTATGGCTACACCTTC.

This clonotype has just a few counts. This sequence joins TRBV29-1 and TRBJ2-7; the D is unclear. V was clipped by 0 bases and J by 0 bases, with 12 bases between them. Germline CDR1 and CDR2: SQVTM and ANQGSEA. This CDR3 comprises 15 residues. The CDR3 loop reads CSVEERLLSSYEQYF. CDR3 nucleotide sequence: TGCAGCGTTGAAGAAAGACTCCTGAGCTCCTACGAGCAGTACTTC.

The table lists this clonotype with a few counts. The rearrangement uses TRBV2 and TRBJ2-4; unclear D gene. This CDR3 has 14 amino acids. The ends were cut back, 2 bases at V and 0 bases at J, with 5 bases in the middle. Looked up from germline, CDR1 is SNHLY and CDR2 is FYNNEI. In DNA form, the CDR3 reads TGTGCCAGCAGTGAAAGGGTAGCCAAAAACATTCAGTACTTC. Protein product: CASSERVAKNIQYF.

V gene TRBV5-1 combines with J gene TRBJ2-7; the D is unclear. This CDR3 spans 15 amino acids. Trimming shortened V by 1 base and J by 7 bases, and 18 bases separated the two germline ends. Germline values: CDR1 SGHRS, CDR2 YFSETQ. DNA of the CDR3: TGCGCCAGCAGCTTGACTGGGAATCTCGACAATGAGCAGTACTTC. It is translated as CASSLTGNLDNEQYF.

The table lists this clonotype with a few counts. The CDR3 nucleotides read TGCGCCAGCAGCTTTACGGGGAACAACTTCGTTGAAGCTTTCTTT. The encoded protein is CASSFTGNNFVEAFF. The gene calls are TRBV5-1 and TRBJ1-1, with D uncertain. Trimming shortened V by 2 bases and J by 7 bases, and 18 bases separated the two germline ends. This CDR3 region has 15 residues. Germline V gene lookup returns CDR1 SGHRS and CDR2 YFSETQ.

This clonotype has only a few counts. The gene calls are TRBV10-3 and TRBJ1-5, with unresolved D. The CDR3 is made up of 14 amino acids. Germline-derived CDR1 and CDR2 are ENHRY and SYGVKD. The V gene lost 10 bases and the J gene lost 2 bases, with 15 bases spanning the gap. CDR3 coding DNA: TGTGCCACCCGGGATGGGTTTGGCAATCAGCCCCAGCATTTT. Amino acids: CATRDGFGNQPQHF.

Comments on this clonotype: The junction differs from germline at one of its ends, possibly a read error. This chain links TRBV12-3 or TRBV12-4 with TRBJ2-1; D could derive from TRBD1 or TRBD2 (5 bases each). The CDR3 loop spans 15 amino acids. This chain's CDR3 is CASSLGDGSYDEQFF. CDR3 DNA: TGTGCCAGCAGTCTAGGGGACGGGTCCTACGATGAGCAGTTCTTC.

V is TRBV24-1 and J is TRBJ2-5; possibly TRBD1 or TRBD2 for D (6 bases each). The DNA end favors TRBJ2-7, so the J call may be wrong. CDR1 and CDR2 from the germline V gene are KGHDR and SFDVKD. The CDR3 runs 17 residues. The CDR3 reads CATSPRETGGGGYEQYF. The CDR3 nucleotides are TGTGCCACCAGCCCTAGGGAGACCGGTGGAGGGGGCTACGAGCAGTACTTC.

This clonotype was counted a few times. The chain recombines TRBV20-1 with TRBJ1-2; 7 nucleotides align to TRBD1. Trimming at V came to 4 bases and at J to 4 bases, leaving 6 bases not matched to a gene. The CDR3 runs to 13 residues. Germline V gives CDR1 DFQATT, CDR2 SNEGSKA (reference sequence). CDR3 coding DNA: TGCAGTGCTAACGACAGGGCTGGCTATGGCTACACCTTC. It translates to CSANDRAGYGYTF.

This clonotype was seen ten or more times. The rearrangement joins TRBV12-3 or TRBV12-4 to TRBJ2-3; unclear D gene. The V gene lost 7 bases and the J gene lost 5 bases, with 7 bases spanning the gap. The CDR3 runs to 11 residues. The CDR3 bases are TGTGCCAGCACCGCTTTAGATACGCAGTATTTT. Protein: CASTALDTQYF.

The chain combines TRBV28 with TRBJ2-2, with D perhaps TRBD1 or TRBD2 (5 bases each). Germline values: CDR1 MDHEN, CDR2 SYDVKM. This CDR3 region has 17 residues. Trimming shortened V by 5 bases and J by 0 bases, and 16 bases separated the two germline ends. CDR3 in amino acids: CASSVYPGTANTGELFF. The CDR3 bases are TGTGCCAGCAGTGTATATCCCGGGACGGCGAACACCGGGGAGCTGTTTTTT.